Included here is one T cell receptor beta chain sequence, with context. Its antigen is not identified. The protocol was immunoSEQ multiplex PCR, while the TCRdb copy is restricted to in-frame clones and leaves out a portion. The top ten clones hold around 66% of a sample with 4,500 to 5,500 clones, 66% of them seen once. Each patient's relapse followed autologous stem cell transplantation, and brentuximab vedotin exposure varied. The record originates from a study of PD-1 blockade in classical Hodgkin lymphoma. Study results and limitations: The baseline diversity of complete responders showed similarity to that of newly diagnosed patients. When set against healthy donors, newly diagnosed patients were reported to show lower baseline TCR diversity. Exclusion covered patients beginning nivolumab under 1 year post-ASCT. In CD4+ cells, TCR diversity went up significantly by C4D1, but in CD8+ cells it did not.

V lost 2 bases, J lost 2 bases, and 12 bases lay in between. The CDR3 spans 16 residues. Germline values: CDR1 MNHEY, CDR2 SVGAGI. The sequenced sample was peripheral blood mononuclear cells (PBMCs), obtained before the second cycle of nivolumab. This sequence joins TRBV6-5 and TRBJ1-4, with D hard to call. The TCR originated in a human donor with classical Hodgkin lymphoma. The CDR3: CASSYKGQATNEKLFF. CDR3 sequence (DNA): TGTGCCAGCAGTTACAAGGGTCAAGCTACTAATGAAAAACTGTTTTTT.